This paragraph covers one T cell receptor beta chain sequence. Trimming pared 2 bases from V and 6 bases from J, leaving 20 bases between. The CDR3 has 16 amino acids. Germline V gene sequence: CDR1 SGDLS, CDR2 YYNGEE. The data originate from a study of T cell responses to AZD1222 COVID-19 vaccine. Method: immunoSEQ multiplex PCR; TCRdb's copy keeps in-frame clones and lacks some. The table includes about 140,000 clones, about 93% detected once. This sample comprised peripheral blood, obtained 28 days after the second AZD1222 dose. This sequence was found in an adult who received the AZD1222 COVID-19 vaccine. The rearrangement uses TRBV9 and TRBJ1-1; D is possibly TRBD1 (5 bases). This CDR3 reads CASSVGVPSWGAEAFF. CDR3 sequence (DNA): TGTGCCAGCAGCGTGGGTGTCCCATCGTGGGGGGCTGAAGCTTTCTTT.